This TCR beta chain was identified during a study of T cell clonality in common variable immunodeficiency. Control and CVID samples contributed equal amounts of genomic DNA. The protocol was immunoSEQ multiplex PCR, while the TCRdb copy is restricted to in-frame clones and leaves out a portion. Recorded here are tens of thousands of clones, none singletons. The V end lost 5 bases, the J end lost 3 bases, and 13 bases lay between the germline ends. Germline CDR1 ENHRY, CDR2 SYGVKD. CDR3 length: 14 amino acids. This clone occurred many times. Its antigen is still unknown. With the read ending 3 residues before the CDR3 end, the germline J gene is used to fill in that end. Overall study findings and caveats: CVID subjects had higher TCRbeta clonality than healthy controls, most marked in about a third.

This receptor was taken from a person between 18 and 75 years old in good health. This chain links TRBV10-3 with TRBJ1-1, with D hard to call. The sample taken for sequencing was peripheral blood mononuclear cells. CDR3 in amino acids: CAISLQRRDTEAFF. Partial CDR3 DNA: TGTGCCATCAGTCTACAGAGGAGAGACACTGAA.